One sample yielded the 3 T cell receptor beta chains listed below, sequenced in a study of shared clonotypes between healthy human individuals (dated by TCRdb to about 2020). CD8 naive samples were CD45RO-negative cells positively selected for CCR7, giving a CD45RA+CCR7+ population that excluded TemRA cells. Library preparation was by the immunoSEQ multiplex PCR assay. The source is immuneACCESS, and TCRdb retained only in-frame sequences with V and J called. Part of the clones is not carried over; for the studies checked, unresolved V genes explain less than half of this, and the remainder is unexplained. The sample table lists about 2,200,000 clones, roughly 91% of them with a count of one. The ten most abundant clones make up 1.5% to 2% of the sample. Sequencing used naive CD8+ T cells from PBMCs. Read against the paper, the sample's cell subset or site label means: CD45RA+CCR7+. Source of these receptors: a man aged 18 to 35 in good health. Some clones in this sample may be carry-over from other donors' samples.

The rearrangement joins TRBV19 to TRBJ1-1; a weak D match, TRBD1 (5 bases). Trimming pared 7 bases from V and 5 bases from J, leaving 8 bases between. CDR3 length: 11 residues. Looked up from germline, CDR1 is LNHDA and CDR2 is SQIVND (reference sequence). The CDR3 region has the DNA TGTGCCAGTATTGCAGGGACTGAAGCTTTCTTT. This translates into CASIAGTEAFF.

This clone was counted a single time. This CDR3 is also generated by other DNA sequences in the sample. CDR3 in amino acids: CASRGGQIYGYTF. CDR3 DNA: TGTGCCAGCAGAGGGGGACAGATCTATGGCTACACCTTC. J is TRBJ1-2 and V is TRBV6-5, with 7 bases matching TRBD1. The CDR3 totals 13 residues. Trimming took 6 bases from V and 4 from J; bases not matched to a gene: 5. Germline V gene lookup returns CDR1 MNHEY and CDR2 SVGAGI.

This chain uses TRBV5-1 with TRBJ2-7; 7 bases align to TRBD1. After removal of 3 bases from V and 2 bases from J, the junction contained 14 bases not matched to a gene. Germline assignment: CDR1 SGHRS and CDR2 YFSETQ. The CDR3 loop spans 17 amino acids. The CDR3 loop is CASSSPRGTEGPYEQYF. In nucleotides, the CDR3 is TGCGCCAGCAGCTCACCCCGAGGGACAGAAGGCCCCTACGAGCAGTACTTC.